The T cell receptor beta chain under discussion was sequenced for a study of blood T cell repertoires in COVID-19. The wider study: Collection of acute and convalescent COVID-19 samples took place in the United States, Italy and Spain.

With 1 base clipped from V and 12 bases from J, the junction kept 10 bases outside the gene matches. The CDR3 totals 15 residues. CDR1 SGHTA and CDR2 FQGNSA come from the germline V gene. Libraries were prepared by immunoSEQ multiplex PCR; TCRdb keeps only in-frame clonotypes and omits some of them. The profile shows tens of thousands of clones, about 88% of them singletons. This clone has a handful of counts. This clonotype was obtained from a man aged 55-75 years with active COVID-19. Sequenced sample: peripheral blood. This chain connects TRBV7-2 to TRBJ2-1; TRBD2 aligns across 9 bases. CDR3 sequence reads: CASSLGGGRAISQFF. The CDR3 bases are TGTGCCAGCAGCTTAGGGGGCGGGAGGGCCATTTCGCAGTTCTTC.